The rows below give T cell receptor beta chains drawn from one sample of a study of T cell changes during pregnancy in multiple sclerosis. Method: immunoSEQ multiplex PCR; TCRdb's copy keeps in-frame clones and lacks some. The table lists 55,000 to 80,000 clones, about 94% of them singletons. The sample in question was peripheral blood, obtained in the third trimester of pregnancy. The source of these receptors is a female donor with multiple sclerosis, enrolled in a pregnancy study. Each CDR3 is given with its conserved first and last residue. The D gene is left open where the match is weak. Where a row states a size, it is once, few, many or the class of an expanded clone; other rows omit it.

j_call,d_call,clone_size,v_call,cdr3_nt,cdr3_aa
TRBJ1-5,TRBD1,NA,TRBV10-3,TGTGCCATCAGTGAGGATGGCAGGGGGTTCAATCAGCCCCAGCATTTT,CAISEDGRGFNQPQHF
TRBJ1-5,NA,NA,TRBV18,TGTGCCAGCTCATTGGACGGGCAGGGGAATCAGCCCCAGCATTTT,CASSLDGQGNQPQHF
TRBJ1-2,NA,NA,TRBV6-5,TGTGCCAGCAGCAGGGAAAACGCCTATGGCTACACCTTC,CASSRENAYGYTF
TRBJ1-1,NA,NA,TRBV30,TGTGCCTGGAGTGACAGGACAGAAGCTTTCTTT,CAWSDRTEAFF
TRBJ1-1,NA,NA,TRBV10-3,TGTGCCATCAGAGAATACCCTGACAGGGAAGCTTTCTTT,CAIREYPDREAFF
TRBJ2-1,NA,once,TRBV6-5,TGTGCCAGCAGAGGGGTTGGGCTGAATGAGCAGTTCTTC,CASRGVGLNEQFF
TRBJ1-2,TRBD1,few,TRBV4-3,TGCGCCAGCAGCCAGGAGGGGGCGAGGTATGGCTACACCTTC,CASSQEGARYGYTF
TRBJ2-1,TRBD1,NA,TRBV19,TGTGCCAGTAGTCTGAGACAGGGGTTTAACAATGAGCAGTTCTTC,CASSLRQGFNNEQFF
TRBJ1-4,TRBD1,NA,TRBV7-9,TGTGCCAGCAGCTTTGAAGGGGGCGGAATCGAAAAACTGTTTTTT,CASSFEGGGIEKLFF
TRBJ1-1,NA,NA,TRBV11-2,TGTGCCAGCAACCTGGGGGGGAACACTGAAGCTTTCTTT,CASNLGGNTEAFF
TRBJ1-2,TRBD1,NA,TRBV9,TGTGCCAGCACCAAGGGGGCGACAGGGTTCCTCTATGGCTACACCTTC,CASTKGATGFLYGYTF
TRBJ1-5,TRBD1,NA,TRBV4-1,TGCGCCAGCAGCCAAGATTGGGACAGGTCTCCCAATCAGCCCCAGCATTTT,CASSQDWDRSPNQPQHF
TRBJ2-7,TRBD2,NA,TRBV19,TGTGCCAGTAGGGGGCTAGCGGCGTATGACGAGCAGTACTTC,CASRGLAAYDEQYF
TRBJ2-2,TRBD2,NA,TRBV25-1,TGTGCCAGCAGTGACGCTAGCGGGGTAACCGCGAACACCGGGGAGCTGTTTTTT,CASSDASGVTANTGELFF
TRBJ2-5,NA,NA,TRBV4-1,TGCGCCAGCAGCCAACTGTCGGGGGAGCAGTACTTC,CASSQLSGEQYF
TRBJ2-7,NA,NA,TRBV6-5,TGTGCCAGCAGTTACTCGACAGGGAGGTACGAGCAGTACTTC,CASSYSTGRYEQYF
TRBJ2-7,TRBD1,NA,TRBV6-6,TGTGCCAGCAACGACAGGGGCTACGAGCAGTACTTC,CASNDRGYEQYF
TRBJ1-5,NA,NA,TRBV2,TGTGCCAGCAGTGACAGGACTCTTCGAAATCAGCCCCAGCATTTT,CASSDRTLRNQPQHF
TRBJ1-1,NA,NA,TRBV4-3,TGCGCCAGCAGCCAAGTTACCAGGGCCACTGAAGCTTTCTTT,CASSQVTRATEAFF
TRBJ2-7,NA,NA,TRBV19,TGTGCCAGTAGTACGGACTTGCCCTCGGGTTACGAGCAGTACTTC,CASSTDLPSGYEQYF
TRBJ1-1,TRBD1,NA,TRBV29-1,TGCAGCGGGGACAGATCGATCACTGAAGCTTTCTTT,CSGDRSITEAFF
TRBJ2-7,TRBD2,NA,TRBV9,TGTGCCAGCAGCGGGCGGGGGTCCTACGAGCAGTACTTC,CASSGRGSYEQYF
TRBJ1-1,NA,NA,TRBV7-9,TGTGCCAGCAGCAGTTCCGACAGAGTGAACACTGAAGCTTTCTTT,CASSSSDRVNTEAFF
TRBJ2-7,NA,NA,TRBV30,TGTGCCTGGAGTCCGGGAGTGTCGGCGTACGAGCAGTACTTC,CAWSPGVSAYEQYF
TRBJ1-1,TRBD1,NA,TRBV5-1,TGCGCCAGCAGCCCCTCGGGGACAGTGAACACTGAAGCTTTCTTT,CASSPSGTVNTEAFF
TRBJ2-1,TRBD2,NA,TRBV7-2,TGTGCCAGCAGACCAACTAGCGGGGGTGGCAATGAGCAGTTCTTC,CASRPTSGGGNEQFF
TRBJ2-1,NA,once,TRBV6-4,TGTGCCAGCAGGCAGGAAGAATCCTACAATGAGCAGTTCTTC,CASRQEESYNEQFF
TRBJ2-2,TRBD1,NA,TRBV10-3,TGTGCCATCAGTGGGGACAGGGCGAACACCGGGGAGCTGTTTTTT,CAISGDRANTGELFF
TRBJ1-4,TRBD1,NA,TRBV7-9,TGTGCCAGCAGCTTGCAGGGGGCGCGAGAAAAACTGTTTTTT,CASSLQGAREKLFF
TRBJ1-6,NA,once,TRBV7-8,TGTGCCAGCAGCTCCGAGGGGGGGCGGAATTCACCCCTCCACTTT,CASSSEGGRNSPLHF
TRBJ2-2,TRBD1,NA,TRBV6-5,TGTGCCAGCAGTTACCGGACAGGGGTGGACACCGGGGAGCTGTTTTTT,CASSYRTGVDTGELFF
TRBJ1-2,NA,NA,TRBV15,TGTGCCACCAGCAGAGATCCAGTACAGATCAAGGGCTACACCTTC,CATSRDPVQIKGYTF
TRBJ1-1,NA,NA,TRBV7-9,TGTGCCAGCAGCGTGACAGTGAACACTGAAGCTTTCTTT,CASSVTVNTEAFF
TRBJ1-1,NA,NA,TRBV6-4,TGTGCCAGCAGGCCTGGGGACATGAACACTGAAGCTTTCTTT,CASRPGDMNTEAFF
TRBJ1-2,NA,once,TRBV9,TGTGCCAGCAGCGTAGGAGGCCAGACTAACTATGGCTACACCTTC,CASSVGGQTNYGYTF
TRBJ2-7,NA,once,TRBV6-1,TGTGCCAGCAGTTGGGACACTGGCTCCTACGAGCAGTACTTC,CASSWDTGSYEQYF
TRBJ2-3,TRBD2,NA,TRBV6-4,TGTGCCAGCAGTATCGCGGGGGGCACAGATACGCAGTATTTT,CASSIAGGTDTQYF
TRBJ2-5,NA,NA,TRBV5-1,TGCGCCAGCAGCCCCGCATGGCATCAAGAGACCCAGTACTTC,CASSPAWHQETQYF
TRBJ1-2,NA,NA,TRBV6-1,TGTGCCAGCAGTGGCCGGGGGGGAGGGGACAAGGACTATGGCTACACCTTC,CASSGRGGGDKDYGYTF
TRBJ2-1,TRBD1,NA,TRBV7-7,TGTGCCAGCAGTAGGGACAGCTACAATGAGCAGTTCTTC,CASSRDSYNEQFF
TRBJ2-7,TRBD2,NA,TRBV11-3,TGTGCCACCCGGCAGGGCGGGAGCTCCTACGAGCAGTACTTC,CATRQGGSSYEQYF
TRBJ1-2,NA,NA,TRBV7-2,TGTGCCAGCAGCTTAGCGCGACGGGGGGGATCCTATGGCTACACCTTC,CASSLARRGGSYGYTF
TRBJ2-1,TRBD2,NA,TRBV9,TGTGCCAGCCAACCTAGCGGGGGCTACAATGAGCAGTTCTTC,CASQPSGGYNEQFF
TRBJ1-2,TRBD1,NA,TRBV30,TGTGCCTGGAGTCAGGGGGCGAGTGGCTACACCTTC,CAWSQGASGYTF
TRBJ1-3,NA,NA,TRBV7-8,TGTGCCAGCAGCTTAGTCCGGGCCCGGGGTGGAAACACCATATATTTT,CASSLVRARGGNTIYF